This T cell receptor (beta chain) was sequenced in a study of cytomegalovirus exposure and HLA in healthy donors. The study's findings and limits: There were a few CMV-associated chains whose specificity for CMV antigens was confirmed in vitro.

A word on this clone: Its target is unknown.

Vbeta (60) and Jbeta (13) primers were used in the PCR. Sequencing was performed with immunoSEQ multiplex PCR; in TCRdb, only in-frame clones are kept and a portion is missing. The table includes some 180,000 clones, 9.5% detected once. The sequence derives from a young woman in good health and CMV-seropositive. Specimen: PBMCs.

CDR3 loop: CASSYQSATNEKLFF. The CDR3 bases are TGTGCCAGCAGCTACCAAAGCGCCACTAATGAAAAACTGTTTTTT. This chain joins TRBV7-9 and TRBJ1-4; D unclear. This CDR3 has 15 residues. Germline lookup yields CDR1 SEHNR and CDR2 FQNEAQ (reference sequence). The V and J ends lost 4 bases and 2 bases respectively, with 11 bases between them.